This T cell receptor beta chain was recorded in a study of shared clonotypes between healthy human individuals. The CDR3 length is 15 residues. V gave up 6 bases and J gave up 4 bases; unmatched junction bases: 8. Germline loops: CDR1 MDHEN, CDR2 SYDVKM. Naive CD45RA+ and memory CD45RA-negative subsets were split from CD4+ cells. The study ran the assay at deep level. The sorted-subset replicate PCRs were given around 200 ng DNA, which is approximately 30,000 T cell genomes. Profiling relied on immunoSEQ multiplex PCR, and the TCRdb table lists in-frame clones only, not all of them. Of roughly 1,500,000 clones listed, approximately 98.5% are singletons.

The receptor was isolated from a young man in good health. V and J are TRBV28 and TRBJ1-5; 8 nucleotides line up with TRBD1. Sequenced: naive CD4+ T cells sorted from blood. Subset specified: CD45RA+ positively selected. The CDR3 DNA sequence: TGTGCCAGCAGCCTGGACAGGGTGCGGAATCAGCCCCAGCATTTT. Translated, it gives CASSLDRVRNQPQHF.